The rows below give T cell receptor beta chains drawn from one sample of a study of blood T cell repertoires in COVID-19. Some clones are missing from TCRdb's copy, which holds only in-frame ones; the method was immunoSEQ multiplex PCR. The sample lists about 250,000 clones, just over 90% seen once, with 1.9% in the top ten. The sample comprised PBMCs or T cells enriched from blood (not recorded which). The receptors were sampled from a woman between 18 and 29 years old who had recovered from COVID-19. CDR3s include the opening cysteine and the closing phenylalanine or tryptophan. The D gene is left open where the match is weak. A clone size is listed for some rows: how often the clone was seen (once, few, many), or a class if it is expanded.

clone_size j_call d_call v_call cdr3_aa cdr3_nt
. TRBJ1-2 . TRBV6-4 CASSSGEGGYGYTF TGTGCCAGCAGCTCAGGGGAAGGAGGCTATGGCTACACCTTC
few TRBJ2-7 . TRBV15 CATSRPTQGGGKSYEQYF TGTGCCACCAGCAGACCCACCCAAGGAGGAGGCAAATCCTACGAGCAGTACTTC
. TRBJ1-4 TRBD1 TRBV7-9 CASSLHPGTGREKLFF TGTGCCAGCAGCCTACACCCCGGGACAGGGCGTGAAAAACTGTTTTTT
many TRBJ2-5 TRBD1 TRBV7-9 CASSSDRGLETQYF TGTGCCAGCAGCTCCGACAGGGGGCTGGAGACCCAGTACTTC
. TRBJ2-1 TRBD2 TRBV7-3 CASSLLKGLAGNNEQFF TGTGCCAGCAGCCTACTCAAGGGACTAGCGGGGAACAATGAGCAGTTCTTC
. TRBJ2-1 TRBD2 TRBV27 CASSFSGVGYNEQFF TGTGCCAGCAGTTTCAGCGGGGTTGGGTACAATGAGCAGTTCTTC
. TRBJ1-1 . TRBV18 CASSPSRGPNTEAFF TGTGCCAGCTCACCCTCGCGGGGGCCTAACACTGAAGCTTTCTTT
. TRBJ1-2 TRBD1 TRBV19 CASSIRSQGAEGYTF TGTGCCAGTAGTATACGGTCACAGGGGGCAGAGGGCTACACCTTC
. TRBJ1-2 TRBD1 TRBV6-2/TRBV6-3 CASSDRDNGYTF TGTGCCAGCAGTGACAGGGACAATGGCTACACCTTC
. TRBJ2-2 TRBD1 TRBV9 CASSVSPRDSTGELFF TGTGCCAGCAGCGTTTCGCCCCGGGACAGTACCGGGGAGCTGTTTTTT
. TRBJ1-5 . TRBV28 CASTTGEEGIQPQHF TGTGCCAGCACGACGGGGGAAGAGGGGATCCAGCCCCAGCATTTT
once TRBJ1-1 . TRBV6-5 CASSYSTGVNTEAFF TGTGCCAGCAGTTACTCGACAGGAGTGAACACTGAAGCTTTCTTT
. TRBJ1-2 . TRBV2 CASVFAVTNYGYTF TGTGCCAGCGTATTTGCAGTCACTAACTATGGCTACACCTTC
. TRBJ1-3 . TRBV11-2 CASSLSGGGGNTIYF TGTGCCAGCAGCTTATCCGGCGGGGGAGGAAACACCATATATTTT
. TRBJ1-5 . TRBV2 CASSEATQGFGQPQHF TGTGCCAGCAGTGAAGCGACACAGGGCTTTGGACAGCCCCAGCATTTT
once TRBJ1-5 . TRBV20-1 CSASDSGNSNQPQHF TGCAGTGCTAGTGATTCAGGGAATAGCAATCAGCCCCAGCATTTT
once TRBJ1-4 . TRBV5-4 CASSPGLTNEKLFF TGTGCCAGCAGCCCGGGATTGACTAATGAAAAACTGTTTTTT